A single sample gave rise to the 28 T cell receptor beta chains below, sequenced in a study of Tregs in tolerant kidney transplant recipients. Assay used: immunoSEQ multiplex PCR; TCRdb lists only in-frame clones, some missing. The data hold under 100,000 clones, with around 90% observed a single time. Sequenced sample: CD8+ T cells from blood. All receptors come from a human donor in good health.

The genes are TRBV7-2 and TRBJ2-1; D unclear. This CDR3 comprises 16 residues. Germline assignment: CDR1 SGHTA and CDR2 FQGNSA. V was cut by 4 bases and J by 5 bases, with 18 bases left in between. Written as DNA, the CDR3 is TGTGCCAGCAGCTCTTTAGGGTGGGCCGCCCACAATGAGCAGTTCTTC. Translation gives CASSSLGWAAHNEQFF.

The chain joins TRBV4-1 to TRBJ1-2; D may be TRBD1 (5 bases). Trimming pared 1 base from V and 0 bases from J, leaving 12 bases between. The CDR3 loop spans 16 amino acids. Germline V gene lookup returns CDR1 MGHRA and CDR2 YSYEKL. CDR3 coding DNA: TGCGCCAGCAGCCAAGGCTGGACAAACTCTAACTATGGCTACACCTTC. It translates to CASSQGWTNSNYGYTF.

Details on this clone: Other DNA sequences of this sample code for an identical CDR3. The chain combines TRBV6-1 with TRBJ2-5; 10 bases map to TRBD2. The CDR3 loop spans 15 amino acids. J gave up 2 bases and V 1 base, and 1 base lay outside the gene matches. Looked up from germline, CDR1 is MNHNS and CDR2 is SASEGT. The CDR3 spells CASSEVAGGQETQYF. CDR3 bases: TGTGCCAGCAGTGAAGTAGCGGGGGGTCAAGAGACCCAGTACTTC.

This chain uses TRBV5-8 with TRBJ1-5, with D perhaps TRBD1 (6 bases). CDR1 is SGHTS and CDR2 is YDEGEE in the germline V gene. V was cut by 2 bases and J by 6 bases, with 18 bases left in between. This CDR3 is built from 16 residues. The DNA for the CDR3 is TGTGCCAGCAGCTTTTATTTGGTGGGGGCCAGTCAGCCCCAGCATTTT. It specifies CASSFYLVGASQPQHF. Full variable domain (remainder filled in from reference TRBV5-8 and TRBJ1-5): EAGVTQSPTHLIKTRGQQATLRCSPISGHTSVYWYQQALGLGLQFLLWYDEGEERNRGNFPPRFSGRQFPNYSSELNVNALELEDSALYLCASSFYLVGASQPQHFGDGTRLSIL.

The genes are TRBV9 and TRBJ2-1; D may be TRBD2 (6 bases). Germline CDR1 is SGDLS and CDR2 is YYNGEE. This CDR3 comprises 15 residues. V was shortened by 5 bases and J by 1 base, with 13 bases between the two germline ends. CDR3 sequence (DNA): TGTGCCAGCAGGGCCGGGACTTCTTCCTACAATGAGCAGTTCTTC. This codes for CASRAGTSSYNEQFF.

The gene calls are TRBV2 and TRBJ2-2; 11 positions match TRBD1. This CDR3 region has 17 residues. J was trimmed by 4 bases and V by 10 bases; bases with no gene match: 14. Germline V gene data show CDR1 as SNHLY and CDR2 as FYNNEI. The CDR3 spells CATRGVDRGLGTGELFF. CDR3 bases: TGTGCCACTCGAGGAGTGGACAGGGGGCTTGGCACCGGGGAGCTGTTTTTT.

This clone appeared once. The chain joins TRBV6-4 to TRBJ2-3; 8 nucleotides match TRBD2. Per germline, CDR1 MRHNA and CDR2 SNTAGT. CDR3 length: 15 amino acids. The junction had 4 bases not matched to a gene; V was cut back by 2 bases and J by 3 bases. CDR3 in amino acids: CASSDGAGVTDTQYF. DNA of the CDR3: TGTGCCAGCAGTGACGGAGCGGGAGTGACAGATACGCAGTATTTT.

This rearrangement joins TRBV7-9 to TRBJ1-5; no clear D. The CDR3 contains 13 residues. Trimming left V 4 bases short and J 2 bases short, with 6 bases between. CDR1 and CDR2 (germline): SEHNR, FQNEAQ (reference sequence). The DNA of the CDR3 is TGTGCCAGCAGCTCAAGGGGCAATCAGCCCCAGCATTTT. It specifies CASSSRGNQPQHF.

The rearrangement uses TRBV4-1 and TRBJ2-3; no definite D call. The CDR3 is 14 residues long. In germline, CDR1 is MGHRA, CDR2 YSYEKL. V gave up 2 bases and J gave up 1 base, with 7 bases separating them. The chain's CDR3 is CASSQFWGTDTQYF. The CDR3 nucleotides read TGCGCCAGCAGCCAATTTTGGGGCACAGATACGCAGTATTTT.

The chain links TRBV4-1 to TRBJ1-1, with no clear D. V lost 0 bases and J lost 0, with 11 bases in between. Per germline, CDR1 MGHRA and CDR2 YSYEKL. The CDR3 covers 16 residues. CDR3 in DNA: TGCGCCAGCAGCCAAGAGAGGGCGGCCATGAACACTGAAGCTTTCTTT. Its translation: CASSQERAAMNTEAFF.

The chain uses TRBV11-2 and TRBJ2-1, with unresolved D. The germline CDR1 and CDR2 sequences are SGHAT and FQNNGV. The CDR3 spans 14 residues. Trimming took 3 bases from V and 0 from J, leaving 6 bases between them. The CDR3 DNA reads TGTGCCAGCAGCTTTTCGGGCTCCTACAATGAGCAGTTCTTC. Translation gives CASSFSGSYNEQFF. The full variable domain, with the rest looked up from reference TRBV11-2 and TRBJ2-1, is EAGVAQSPRYKIIEKRQSVAFWCNPISGHATLYWYQQILGQGPKLLIQFQNNGVVDDSQLPKDRFSAERLKGVDSTLKIQPAKLEDSAVYLCASSFSGSYNEQFFGPGTRLTVL.

CDR3 in amino acids: CASSSRGRANEKLFF. In nucleotides, the CDR3 is TGTGCCAGCAGTTCGCGGGGCCGAGCTAATGAAAAACTGTTTTTT. The chain employs TRBV27 and TRBJ1-4, with D possibly TRBD1 on 5 matching bases. Germline CDR1 and CDR2: MNHEY and SMNVEV (reference sequence). There are 15 residues in the CDR3. V was shortened by 4 bases and J by 3 bases, with 12 bases between the two germline ends.

Worth noting for this clone: Other DNA sequences in this sample translate to the same CDR3. The rearrangement joins TRBV27 to TRBJ1-1; D not certain. CDR3 length: 11 amino acids. V was pared by 10 bases and J by 0 bases, with 6 bases between. The germline V gene has CDR1 MNHEY and CDR2 SMNVEV (reference sequence). In nucleotides, the CDR3 is TGTGCCACTCTGTTGAACACTGAAGCTTTCTTT. Translating it yields CATLLNTEAFF.

The V gene is TRBV7-6, the J gene TRBJ2-3; D gene unclear. CDR1 and CDR2 (germline): SGHVS, FNYEAQ. CDR3 length equals 15 residues. With 7 bases removed from V and 0 bases from J, the gap between germline ends came to 14 bases. The chain's CDR3 is CASTLLGQSTDTQYF. DNA of the CDR3: TGTGCCAGCACCCTTCTGGGTCAAAGCACAGATACGCAGTATTTT.

This clone was seen once. The chain recombines TRBV7-8 with TRBJ2-1, with D tentatively TRBD1 or TRBD2 (5 bases each). Trimming pared 7 bases from V and 4 bases from J, leaving 17 bases between. This CDR3 is built from 15 residues. Germline-derived CDR1 and CDR2 are SGHVS and FQNEAQ. CDR3 bases: TGTGCCAGCACCCCCGGGGCTAGTGGGTACAATGAGCAGTTCTTC. Its translation: CASTPGASGYNEQFF.

The rearrangement joins TRBV25-1 to TRBJ1-1; TRBD1 is a possible D gene (6 bases). The CDR3 is 17 amino acids. Trimming stripped 2 bases from V and 6 bases from J, with 22 bases between. Germline CDR1 and CDR2: MGHDK and SYGVNS. CDR3 region: CASSEPTPKRGKAEAFF. CDR3 nucleotide sequence: TGTGCCAGCAGTGAACCCACCCCGAAAAGGGGGAAAGCTGAAGCTTTCTTT. Full variable domain (rest looked up from reference TRBV25-1 and TRBJ1-1): EADIYQTPRYLVIGTGKKITLECSQTMGHDKMYWYQQDPGMELHLIHYSYGVNSTEKGDLSSESTVSRIRTEHFPLTLESARPSHTSQYLCASSEPTPKRGKAEAFFGQGTRLTVV.

V is TRBV7-9 and J is TRBJ2-7; D perhaps matches TRBD2 (6 bases). In germline, CDR1 is SEHNR, CDR2 FQNEAQ (reference sequence). Trimming left V 3 bases short and J 6 bases short, with 9 bases between. This CDR3 has 12 residues. This chain's CDR3 is CASSLGEAEQYF. Here the CDR3 DNA reads TGTGCCAGCAGCTTGGGGGAGGCCGAGCAGTACTTC. Full variable domain (rest looked up from reference TRBV7-9 and TRBJ2-7): DTGVSQNPRHKITKRGQNVTFRCDPISEHNRLYWYRQTLGQGPEFLTYFQNEAQLEKSRLLSDRFSAERPKGSFSTLEIQRTEQGDSAMYLCASSLGEAEQYFGPGTRLTVT.

The gene calls are TRBV30 and TRBJ1-2; the D is unclear. The CDR3 is made up of 12 amino acids. The V gene's germline CDR1 is GTSNPN and CDR2 SVGIG (reference sequence). V lost 8 bases, J lost 8 bases, and 18 bases lay in between. CDR3 nucleotides: TGTGCCCGGTTTGGGCTGGCGGAAGGCTACACCTTC. Encoded protein: CARFGLAEGYTF.

This clone was seen just once. This chain links TRBV7-9 with TRBJ1-4; D uncertain. There are 15 residues in the CDR3. CDR1 is SEHNR and CDR2 is FQNEAQ in the germline V gene (reference sequence). V dropped 0 bases and J dropped 7 bases, with 12 bases sitting between them. Written as DNA, the CDR3 is TGTGCCAGCAGCTTAGCGTTGAAGCGGGGTGAAAAACTGTTTTTT. As protein: CASSLALKRGEKLFF.

This rearrangement joins TRBV7-6 to TRBJ2-7; maybe TRBD2 (7 bases). The CDR3 covers 16 residues. In germline, CDR1 is SGHVS, CDR2 FNYEAQ. Deletions cut 5 bases from V and 0 bases from J, with 17 bases between. CDR3 loop: CASSPGGRAYSYEQYF. The CDR3 DNA reads TGTGCCAGCAGCCCCGGGGGGCGGGCCTACTCCTACGAGCAGTACTTC.

The chain uses TRBV30 and TRBJ2-7, with a possible D match to TRBD1 (6 bases). The CDR3 covers 14 residues. Germline V gene lookup returns CDR1 GTSNPN and CDR2 SVGIG (reference sequence). Trimming removed 2 bases from V and 6 bases from J, with 17 bases in between. The CDR3 bases are TGTGCCTGGAGTCCTCTGCCGGGACACAGCGAGCAGTACTTC. It yields the protein CAWSPLPGHSEQYF. Looking up the rest from reference TRBV30 and TRBJ2-7 gives the full variable domain: SQTIHQWPATLVQPVGSPLSLECTVEGTSNPNLYWYRQAAGRGLQLLFYSVGIGQISSEVPQNLSASRPQDRQFILSSKKLLLSDSGFYLCAWSPLPGHSEQYFGPGTRLTVT.

The gene calls are TRBV5-1 and TRBJ1-5; D unresolved. Germline assignment: CDR1 SGHRS and CDR2 YFSETQ. V dropped 0 bases and J dropped 2 bases, with 12 bases sitting between them. The CDR3 totals 16 residues. This CDR3 reads CASSLVSILGNQPQHF. CDR3 DNA sequence: TGCGCCAGCAGCTTGGTTTCCATCCTAGGCAATCAGCCCCAGCATTTT. The entire variable domain, with the rest obtained from reference TRBV5-1 and TRBJ1-5, is as follows: KAGVTQTPRYLIKTRGQQVTLSCSPISGHRSVSWYQQTPGQGLQFLFEYFSETQRNKGNFPGRFSGRQFSNSRSEMNVSTLELGDSALYLCASSLVSILGNQPQHFGDGTRLSIL.

The chain recombines TRBV2 with TRBJ2-6; D is undetermined. Trimming removed 1 base at V and 0 bases at J, with 7 bases between. Per the germline V gene, CDR1 is SNHLY and CDR2 is FYNNEI. The CDR3 is 16 residues long. The CDR3 spells CASSEVEVSGANVLTF. CDR3 coding DNA: TGTGCCAGCAGTGAAGTTGAGGTCTCTGGGGCCAACGTCCTGACTTTC.

V gene TRBV5-6 combines with J gene TRBJ2-7, with 7 bases aligning to TRBD1. V shed 4 bases and J 4 bases; nucleotides not matched to a gene: 8. Germline CDR1 SGHDT, CDR2 YYEEEE. The CDR3 covers 14 residues. As DNA, the CDR3 is TGTGCCAGCAGCGGTAGGGGACAGATATACGAGCAGTACTTC. Translated: CASSGRGQIYEQYF.

To note about this clone: Other nucleotide sequences from this sample produce the same CDR3. In DNA form, the CDR3 reads TGTGCCAGCAGCGTAGAGGGAGGAGTGGAGACCCAGTACTTC. Translation gives CASSVEGGVETQYF. The chain joins TRBV9 to TRBJ2-5, with a weak D call TRBD2 (6 bases). The CDR3 spans 14 residues. CDR1 and CDR2 (germline): SGDLS, YYNGEE. V was clipped by 0 bases and J by 5 bases, with 11 bases between them.

The chain links TRBV10-3 to TRBJ2-3; D gene unclear. The CDR3 runs 13 residues. Trimming shortened V by 10 bases and J by 7 bases, and 18 bases separated the two germline ends. Germline CDR1 ENHRY, CDR2 SYGVKD. DNA for the CDR3: TGTGCCAGTCTAGGCCCACCTCTAAATACGCAGTATTTT. Protein product: CASLGPPLNTQYF.

This clone was recorded once. The chain recombines TRBV4-1 with TRBJ1-2, with D hard to call. The CDR3 spans 16 residues. V gave up 0 bases and J gave up 2 bases, with 13 bases separating them. CDR1 MGHRA and CDR2 YSYEKL come from the germline V gene. The DNA of the CDR3 is TGCGCCAGCAGCCAAGAATGGTCTCTACCCAACTATGGCTACACCTTC. This translates into CASSQEWSLPNYGYTF.

The chain links TRBV6-1 to TRBJ2-3, with 10 bases identical to TRBD1. Looked up from germline, CDR1 is MNHNS and CDR2 is SASEGT. There are 14 residues in the CDR3. J lost 4 bases, V lost 6 bases, and 4 bases had no gene match. This CDR3 reads CASSGQGGSDTQYF. The DNA of the CDR3 is TGTGCCAGCAGCGGACAGGGGGGGTCAGATACGCAGTATTTT.